The 13 T cell receptor beta chains presented below share a single source sample, sequenced in a study of blood T cell repertoires in COVID-19. Generated by immunoSEQ multiplex PCR, the TCRdb table keeps only in-frame clones and is missing some. The table records more than 250,000 clones, over 80% of them present only once. Sequencing was done on a sample of peripheral blood. The receptor set was obtained from a woman between 50 and 59 years old with COVID-19, enrolled during active disease.

The chain has TRBV18 and TRBJ2-1; the match to TRBD2 covers 14 bases. The length of the CDR3 is 17 residues. Germline V lookup: CDR1 KGHSH, CDR2 LQKENI. V trimming: 4 bases; J trimming: 3 bases; junction bases outside the gene matches: 5. CDR3: CASSRGLAGVSYNEQFF. The CDR3 DNA reads as TGTGCCAGCTCACGGGGACTAGCGGGAGTAAGCTACAATGAGCAGTTCTTC.

The chain employs TRBV9 and TRBJ2-1, with 13 bases fitting TRBD2. Per the germline V gene, CDR1 is SGDLS and CDR2 is YYNGEE. The CDR3 is made up of 17 amino acids. V shed 1 base and J 10 bases; nucleotides not matched to a gene: 11. The CDR3, as DNA: TGTGCCAGCAGCGTAACTTACCGGACTAGCGGGAGTTCGGAGCAGTTCTTC. Its protein is CASSVTYRTSGSSEQFF.

The V call is TRBV6-5, the J call TRBJ2-6; TRBD2 might be the D (5 bases). This CDR3 has 15 residues. The germline gives CDR1 MNHEY, CDR2 SVGAGI. Trimming left V 2 bases short and J 4 bases short, with 9 bases between. CDR3 DNA: TGTGCCAGCAGTTACGAGGGTTCCGGGGCCAACGTCCTGACTTTC. It specifies CASSYEGSGANVLTF.

The chain couples TRBV30 to TRBJ2-5; 8 bases line up with TRBD2. After removal of 2 bases from V and 4 bases from J, the junction contained 12 bases not matched to a gene. The germline V gene encodes CDR1 GTSNPN and CDR2 SVGIG (reference sequence). This CDR3 has 16 amino acids. The DNA of the CDR3 is TGTGCCTGGAGTACTGGGAGCGGGAGAGTCGGAGAGACCCAGTACTTC. The encoded protein is CAWSTGSGRVGETQYF.

A single count supports this clone. The chain employs TRBV24-1 and TRBJ1-4; D is perhaps TRBD1 (5 bases). Germline CDR1 KGHDR, CDR2 SFDVKD. V was trimmed by 6 bases and J by 5 bases, leaving 12 bases between them. This CDR3 has 14 residues. In nucleotides, the CDR3 is TGTGCCACCAGTCGGGGGTCAGGGAATGAAAAACTGTTTTTT. Translation gives CATSRGSGNEKLFF.

In DNA form, the CDR3 reads TGTGCCACCAGTGATTGGCGGACAGGCCAGACTGAAAAACTGTTTTTT. Residues: CATSDWRTGQTEKLFF. The V gene is TRBV24-1, the J gene TRBJ1-4; 7 bases align to TRBD1. Germline values: CDR1 KGHDR, CDR2 SFDVKD. The CDR3 has 16 amino acids. V lost 2 bases to trimming and J lost 7 bases; unmatched junction nucleotides: 9.

The rearrangement uses TRBV6-1 and TRBJ2-5; 14 bases agree with TRBD2. The CDR3 loop spans 18 amino acids. Germline values: CDR1 MNHNS, CDR2 SASEGT. The V gene end was trimmed by 3 bases and the J gene end by 5 bases; junction bases not matched to a gene: 11. The CDR3 nucleotides are TGTGCCAGCAGTGACGGACTAGCGGGAGGCCCCATGGTTGAGACCCAGTACTTC. Amino acids: CASSDGLAGGPMVETQYF.

The J gene is TRBJ2-3, the V gene TRBV15; no clear D. CDR1 is LNHNV, CDR2 YYDKDF, per germline (reference sequence). CDR3 size: 13 residues. V lost 7 bases, J lost 3 bases, and 11 bases lay in between. The CDR3 nucleotides are TGTGCCACCACCGTCGGGTTTACAGATACGCAGTATTTT. Its translation: CATTVGFTDTQYF.

The chain couples TRBV6-2 or TRBV6-3 to TRBJ2-1, with 8 bases lining up with TRBD2. Germline CDR1 MNHEY, CDR2 SVGEGT. The trim removed 5 bases at V and 7 bases at J, leaving 16 bases unmatched. This CDR3 is built from 17 residues. CDR3 nucleotides: TGTGCCAGCAGTGCGCCCCCCGGGACTAGAGTGAAGAATGAGCAGTTCTTC. Amino acids: CASSAPPGTRVKNEQFF.

This clone was recorded once. The V and J genes are TRBV27 and TRBJ2-1, with TRBD1 matching over 9 bases. V dropped 4 bases and J dropped 8; count of bases not matched to a gene: 9. The CDR3 consists of 15 residues. Germline CDR1 and CDR2: MNHEY and SMNVEV (reference sequence). The CDR3: CASSSRTGEEHEQFF. The CDR3 DNA sequence: TGTGCCAGCAGTTCCCGGACAGGGGAAGAGCATGAGCAGTTCTTC.

This chain connects TRBV30 to TRBJ1-1; no definite D call. CDR3 length equals 13 residues. Between the trimmed V and J ends, which lost 2 bases and 1 base, there was a span of 8 bases. Germline-derived CDR1 and CDR2 are GTSNPN and SVGIG (reference sequence). The DNA of the CDR3 is TGTGCCTGGAGTCCCATCGGGAACACTGAAGCTTTCTTT. Translated, it gives CAWSPIGNTEAFF.

CDR3 DNA: TGTGCCTGGAGTGTGCGTTTCGGGGGATCCTACGAGCAGTACTTC. Amino acid sequence: CAWSVRFGGSYEQYF. This rearrangement joins TRBV30 to TRBJ2-7; TRBD2 might be the D (6 bases). CDR3 length: 15 amino acids. From germline, CDR1 is GTSNPN and CDR2 SVGIG (reference sequence). The V end lost 0 bases, the J end lost 1 base, and 13 bases lay between the germline ends. The whole variable domain, remainder taken from reference TRBV30 and TRBJ2-7, is SQTIHQWPATLVQPVGSPLSLECTVEGTSNPNLYWYRQAAGRGLQLLFYSVGIGQISSEVPQNLSASRPQDRQFILSSKKLLLSDSGFYLCAWSVRFGGSYEQYFGPGTRLTVT.

The V and J genes are TRBV5-1 and TRBJ2-7, with a weak D call TRBD2 (6 bases). Germline-derived CDR1 and CDR2 are SGHRS and YFSETQ. The CDR3 consists of 15 residues. V lost 4 bases and J lost 7, with 21 bases in between. The CDR3 is CASSLTGAGVWEQYF. The CDR3 region has the DNA TGCGCCAGCAGCCTGACGGGAGCTGGAGTTTGGGAGCAGTACTTC.